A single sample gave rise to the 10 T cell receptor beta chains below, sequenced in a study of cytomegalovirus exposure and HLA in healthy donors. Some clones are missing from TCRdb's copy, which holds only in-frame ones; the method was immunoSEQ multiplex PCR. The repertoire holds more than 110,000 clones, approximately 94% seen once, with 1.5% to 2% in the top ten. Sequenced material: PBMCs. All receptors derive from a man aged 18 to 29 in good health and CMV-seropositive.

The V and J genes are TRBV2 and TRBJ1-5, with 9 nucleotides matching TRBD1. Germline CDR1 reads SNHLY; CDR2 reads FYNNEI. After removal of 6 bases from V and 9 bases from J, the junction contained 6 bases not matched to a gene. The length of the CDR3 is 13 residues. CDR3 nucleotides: TGTGCCAGCAGGGACAGGGGCCAAGGGCCCCAGCATTTT. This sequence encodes CASRDRGQGPQHF.

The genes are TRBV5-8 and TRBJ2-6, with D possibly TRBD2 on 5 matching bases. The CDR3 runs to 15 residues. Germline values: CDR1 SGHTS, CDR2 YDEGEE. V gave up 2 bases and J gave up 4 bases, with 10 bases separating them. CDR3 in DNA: TGTGCCAGCAGCTTAGGCGGGTCGGGGGCCAACGTCCTGACTTTC. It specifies CASSLGGSGANVLTF.

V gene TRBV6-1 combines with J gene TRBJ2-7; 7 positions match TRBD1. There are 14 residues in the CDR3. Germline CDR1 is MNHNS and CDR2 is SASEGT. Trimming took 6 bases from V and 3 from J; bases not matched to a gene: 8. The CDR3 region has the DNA TGTGCCAGCAGAGTGACAGGGTCATTCTACGAGCAGTACTTC. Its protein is CASRVTGSFYEQYF.

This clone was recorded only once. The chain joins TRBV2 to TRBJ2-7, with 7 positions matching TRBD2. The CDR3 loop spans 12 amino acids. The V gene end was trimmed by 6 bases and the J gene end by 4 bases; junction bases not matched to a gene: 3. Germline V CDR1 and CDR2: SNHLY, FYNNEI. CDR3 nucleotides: TGTGCCAGCAGAGATAGCGGGTACGAGCAGTACTTC. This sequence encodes CASRDSGYEQYF.

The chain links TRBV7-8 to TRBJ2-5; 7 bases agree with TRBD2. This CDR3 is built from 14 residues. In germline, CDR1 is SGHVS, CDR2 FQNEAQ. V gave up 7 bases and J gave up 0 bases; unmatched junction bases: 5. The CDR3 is CASTTGGYQETQYF. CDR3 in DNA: TGTGCCAGCACCACGGGAGGTTACCAAGAGACCCAGTACTTC.

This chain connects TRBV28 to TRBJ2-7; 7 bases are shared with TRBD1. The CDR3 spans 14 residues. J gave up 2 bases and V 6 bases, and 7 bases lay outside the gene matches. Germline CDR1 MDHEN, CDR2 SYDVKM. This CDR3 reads CASRETGTPYEQYF. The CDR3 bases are TGTGCCAGCAGGGAGACAGGGACCCCCTACGAGCAGTACTTC.

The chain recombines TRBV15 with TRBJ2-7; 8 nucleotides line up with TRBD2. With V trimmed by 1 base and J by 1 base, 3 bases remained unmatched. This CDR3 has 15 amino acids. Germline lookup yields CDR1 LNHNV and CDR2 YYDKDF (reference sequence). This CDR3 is CATSRVIAGSYEQYF. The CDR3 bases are TGTGCCACCAGCAGAGTTATAGCGGGGTCCTACGAGCAGTACTTC.

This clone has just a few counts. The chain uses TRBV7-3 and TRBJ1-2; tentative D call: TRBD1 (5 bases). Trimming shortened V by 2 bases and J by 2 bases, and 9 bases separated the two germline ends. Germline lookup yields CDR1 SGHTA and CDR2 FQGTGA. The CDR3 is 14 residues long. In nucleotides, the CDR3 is TGTGCCAGCAGCTTATCGGGGGTCAACTATGGCTACACCTTC. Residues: CASSLSGVNYGYTF.

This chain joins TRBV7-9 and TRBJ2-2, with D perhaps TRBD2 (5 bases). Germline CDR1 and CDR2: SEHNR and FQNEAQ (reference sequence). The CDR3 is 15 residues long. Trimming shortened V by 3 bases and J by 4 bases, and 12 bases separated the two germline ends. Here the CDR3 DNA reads TGTGCCAGCAGCTTCTCGTCTAGCTCCACCGGGGAGCTGTTTTTT. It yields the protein CASSFSSSSTGELFF.

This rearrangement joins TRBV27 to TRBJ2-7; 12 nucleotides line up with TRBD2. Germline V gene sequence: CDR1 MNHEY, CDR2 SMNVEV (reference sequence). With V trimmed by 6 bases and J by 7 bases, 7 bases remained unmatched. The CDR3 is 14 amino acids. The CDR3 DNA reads TGTGCCAGCAGCCGACTAGCGGGAGACGGGGAGCAGTACTTC. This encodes CASSRLAGDGEQYF.